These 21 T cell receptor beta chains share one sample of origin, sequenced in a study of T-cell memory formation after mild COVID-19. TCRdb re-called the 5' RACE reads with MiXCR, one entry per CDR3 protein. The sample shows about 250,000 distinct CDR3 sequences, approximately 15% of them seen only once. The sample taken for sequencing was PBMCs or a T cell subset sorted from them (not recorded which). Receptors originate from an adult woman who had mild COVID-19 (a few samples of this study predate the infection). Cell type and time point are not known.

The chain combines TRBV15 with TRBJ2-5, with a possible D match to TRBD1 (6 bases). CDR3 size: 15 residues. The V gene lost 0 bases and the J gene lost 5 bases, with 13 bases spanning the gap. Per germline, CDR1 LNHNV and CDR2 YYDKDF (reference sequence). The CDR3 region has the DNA TGTGCCACCAGCAGAGATCGAGGGGGTAGCGAGACCCAGTACTTC. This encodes CATSRDRGGSETQYF. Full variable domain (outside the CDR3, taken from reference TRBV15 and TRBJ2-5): DAMVIQNPRYQVTQFGKPVTLSCSQTLNHNVMYWYQQKSSQAPKLLFHYYDKDFNNEADTPDNFQSRRPNTSFCFLDIRSPGLGDTAMYLCATSRDRGGSETQYFGPGTRLLVL.

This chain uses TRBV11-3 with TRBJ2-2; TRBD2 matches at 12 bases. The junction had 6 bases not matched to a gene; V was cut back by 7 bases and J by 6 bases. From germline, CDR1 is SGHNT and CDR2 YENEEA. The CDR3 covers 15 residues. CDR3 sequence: CASTTSGRSPGELFF. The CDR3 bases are TGTGCCAGCACAACTAGCGGGAGGTCCCCCGGGGAGCTGTTTTTT.

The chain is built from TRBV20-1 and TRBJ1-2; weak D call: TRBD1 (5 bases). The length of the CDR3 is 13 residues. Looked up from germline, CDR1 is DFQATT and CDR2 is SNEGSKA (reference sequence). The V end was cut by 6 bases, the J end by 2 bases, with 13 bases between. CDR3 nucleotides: TGCAGTGCGTATGCCGGGGGGAACTATGGCTACACCTTC. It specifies CSAYAGGNYGYTF.

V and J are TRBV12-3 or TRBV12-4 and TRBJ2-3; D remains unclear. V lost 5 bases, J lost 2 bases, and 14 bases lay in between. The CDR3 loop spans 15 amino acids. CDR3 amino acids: CASSLSPDLTDTQYF. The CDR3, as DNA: TGTGCCAGCAGTCTATCCCCAGATCTCACAGATACGCAGTATTTT.

CDR3 nucleotides: TGTGCCAGCAGCTTGGCCAGGGTGACTACGGACGAGACCCAGTACTTC. This codes for CASSLARVTTDETQYF. This chain connects TRBV5-6 to TRBJ2-5, with D possibly called TRBD1 or TRBD2 (5 bases each). The V end lost 0 bases, the J end lost 5 bases, and 17 bases lay between the germline ends. Germline V gene sequence: CDR1 SGHDT, CDR2 YYEEEE. The CDR3 is made up of 16 amino acids.

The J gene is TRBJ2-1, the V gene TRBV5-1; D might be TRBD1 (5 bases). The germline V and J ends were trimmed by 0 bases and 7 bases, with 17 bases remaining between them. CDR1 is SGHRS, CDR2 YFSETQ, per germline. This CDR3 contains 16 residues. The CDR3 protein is CASSLAFMGPQNEQFF. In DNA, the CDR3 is TGCGCCAGCAGCTTGGCATTTATGGGGCCTCAAAATGAGCAGTTCTTC.

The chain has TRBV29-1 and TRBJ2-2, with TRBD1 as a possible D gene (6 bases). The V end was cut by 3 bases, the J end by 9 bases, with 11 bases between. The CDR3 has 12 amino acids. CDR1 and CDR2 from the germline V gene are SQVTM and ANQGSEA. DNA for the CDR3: TGCAGCGTTGAGGGCAGGGGCAGGGAGCTGTTTTTT. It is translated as CSVEGRGRELFF.

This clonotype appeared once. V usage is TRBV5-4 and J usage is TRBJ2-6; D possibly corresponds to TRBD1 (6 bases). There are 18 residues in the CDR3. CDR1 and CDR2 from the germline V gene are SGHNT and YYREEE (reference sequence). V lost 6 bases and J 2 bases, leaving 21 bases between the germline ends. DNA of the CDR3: TGTGCCAGCACCCATCCCAGTACAGGGAATGCTGGGGCCAACGTCCTGACTTTC. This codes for CASTHPSTGNAGANVLTF.

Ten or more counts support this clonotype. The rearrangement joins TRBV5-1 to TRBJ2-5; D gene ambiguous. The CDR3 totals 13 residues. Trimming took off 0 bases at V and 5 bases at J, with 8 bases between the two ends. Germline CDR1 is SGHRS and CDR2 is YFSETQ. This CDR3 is CASSLAVEETQYF. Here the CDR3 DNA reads TGCGCCAGCAGCTTGGCCGTTGAGGAGACCCAGTACTTC.

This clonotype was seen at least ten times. This CDR3 is CSARPGEGGNQPQHF. The DNA for the CDR3 is TGCAGTGCCCGGCCAGGGGAGGGCGGCAATCAGCCCCAGCATTTT. The chain couples TRBV20-1 to TRBJ1-5; TRBD1 might be the D (6 bases). V lost 6 bases, J lost 2 bases, and 17 bases lay in between. From germline, CDR1 is DFQATT and CDR2 SNEGSKA (reference sequence). The CDR3 is 15 residues long.

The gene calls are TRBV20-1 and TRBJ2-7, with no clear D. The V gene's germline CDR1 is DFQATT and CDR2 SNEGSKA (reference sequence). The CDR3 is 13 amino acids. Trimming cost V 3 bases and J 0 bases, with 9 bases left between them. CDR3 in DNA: TGCAGTGCTAGGTCGGTGAACTCCTACGAGCAGTACTTC. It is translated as CSARSVNSYEQYF.

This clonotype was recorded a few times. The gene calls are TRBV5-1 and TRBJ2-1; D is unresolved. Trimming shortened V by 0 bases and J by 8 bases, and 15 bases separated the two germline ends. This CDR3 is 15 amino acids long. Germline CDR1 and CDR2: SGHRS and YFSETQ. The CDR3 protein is CASSLASPGGHEQFF. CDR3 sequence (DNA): TGCGCCAGCAGCTTGGCGAGTCCGGGCGGCCATGAGCAGTTCTTC.

CDR3 in DNA: TGTGCCAGCGGAAGGGACCCCAGCTCTGGAAACACCATATATTTT. As protein: CASGRDPSSGNTIYF. This chain uses TRBV6-1 with TRBJ1-3; tentatively, D is TRBD1 (5 bases). The CDR3 is 15 amino acids. V shed 8 bases and J shed 0 bases, with 14 bases lying between them. The germline gives CDR1 MNHNS, CDR2 SASEGT.

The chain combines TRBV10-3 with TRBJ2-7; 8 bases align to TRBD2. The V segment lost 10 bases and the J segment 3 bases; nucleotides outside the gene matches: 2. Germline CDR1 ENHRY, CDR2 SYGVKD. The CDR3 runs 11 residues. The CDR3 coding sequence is TGTGCCACGGGACTAGTCTACGAGCAGTACTTC. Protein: CATGLVYEQYF.

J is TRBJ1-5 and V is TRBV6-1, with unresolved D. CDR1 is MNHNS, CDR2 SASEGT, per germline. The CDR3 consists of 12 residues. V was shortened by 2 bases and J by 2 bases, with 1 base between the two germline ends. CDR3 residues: CASSERNQPQHF. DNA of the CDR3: TGTGCCAGCAGTGAACGCAATCAGCCCCAGCATTTT.

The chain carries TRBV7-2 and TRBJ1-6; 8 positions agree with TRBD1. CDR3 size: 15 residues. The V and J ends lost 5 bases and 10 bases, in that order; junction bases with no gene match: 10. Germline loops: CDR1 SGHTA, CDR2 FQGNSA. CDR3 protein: CASSLDRGLRSPLHF. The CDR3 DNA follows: TGTGCCAGCAGCCTAGACAGGGGTTTGAGATCACCCCTCCACTTT.

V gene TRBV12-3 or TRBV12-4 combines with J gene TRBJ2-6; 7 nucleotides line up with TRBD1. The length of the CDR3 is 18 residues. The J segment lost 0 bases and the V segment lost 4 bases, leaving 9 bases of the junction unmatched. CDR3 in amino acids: CASSSTTGKGSGANVLTF. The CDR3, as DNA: TGTGCCAGCAGTTCTACGACAGGGAAGGGCTCTGGGGCCAACGTCCTGACTTTC.

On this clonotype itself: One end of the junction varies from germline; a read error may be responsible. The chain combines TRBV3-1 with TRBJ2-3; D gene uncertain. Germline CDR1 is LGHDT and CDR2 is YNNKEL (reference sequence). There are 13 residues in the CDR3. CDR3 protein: CASSQDLVDPQYF. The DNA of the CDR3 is TGTGCCAGCAGCCAAGATTTGGTAGATCCGCAGTATTTT.

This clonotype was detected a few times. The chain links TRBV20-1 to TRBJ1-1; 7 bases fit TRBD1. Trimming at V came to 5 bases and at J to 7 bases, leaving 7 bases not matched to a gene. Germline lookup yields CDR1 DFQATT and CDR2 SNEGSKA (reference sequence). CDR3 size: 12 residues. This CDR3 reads CSAEDGTDEAFF. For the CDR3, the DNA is TGCAGTGCTGAGGACGGGACAGATGAAGCTTTCTTT.

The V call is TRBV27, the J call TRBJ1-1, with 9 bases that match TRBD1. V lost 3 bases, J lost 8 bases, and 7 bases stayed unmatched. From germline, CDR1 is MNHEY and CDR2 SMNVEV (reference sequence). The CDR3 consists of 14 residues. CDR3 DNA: TGTGCCAGCAGTTTCAGGACAGGGGCAGCCGAAGCTTTCTTT. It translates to CASSFRTGAAEAFF.

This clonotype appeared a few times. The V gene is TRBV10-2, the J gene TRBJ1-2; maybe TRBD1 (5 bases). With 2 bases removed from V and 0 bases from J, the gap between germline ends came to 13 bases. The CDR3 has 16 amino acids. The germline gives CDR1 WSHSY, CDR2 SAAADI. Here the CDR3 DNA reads TGCGCCAGCAGTGAGCGGGGGATTTGGTCTAACTATGGCTACACCTTC. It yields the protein CASSERGIWSNYGYTF.